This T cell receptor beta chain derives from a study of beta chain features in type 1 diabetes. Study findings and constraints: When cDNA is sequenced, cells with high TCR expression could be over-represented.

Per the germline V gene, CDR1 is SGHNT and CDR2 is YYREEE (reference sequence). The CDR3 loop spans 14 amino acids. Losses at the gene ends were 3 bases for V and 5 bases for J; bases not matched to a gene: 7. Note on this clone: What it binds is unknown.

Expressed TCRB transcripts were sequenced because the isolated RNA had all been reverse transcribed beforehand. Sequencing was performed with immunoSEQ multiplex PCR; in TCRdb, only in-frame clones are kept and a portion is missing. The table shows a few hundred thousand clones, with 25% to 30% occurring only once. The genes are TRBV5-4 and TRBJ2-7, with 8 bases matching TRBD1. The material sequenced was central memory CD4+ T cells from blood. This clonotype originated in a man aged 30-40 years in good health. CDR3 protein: CASSSPQGADEQYF. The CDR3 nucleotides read TGTGCCAGCAGCTCCCCCCAGGGGGCGGACGAGCAGTACTTC.